This TCR beta chain originates from a study of shared clonotypes between healthy human individuals. Overall study results and limits: All-four-donor shared clonotypes had higher generation probabilities than non-shared clonotypes did.

J lost 4 bases, V lost 5 bases, and 9 bases had no gene match. This CDR3 has 18 amino acids. CDR1 is SGHAT and CDR2 is FQNNGV in the germline V gene. As for this clone: Its antigen is as yet unknown.

Assay execution proceeded at the deep level. Each subset's genomic DNA was shared equally among a number of immunoSEQ plates. TCRdb's copy holds only in-frame clones and misses some; the assay was immunoSEQ multiplex PCR. The sample records a few million clones, 80% to 95% being singletons. The TCR sequence derives from a man between 18 and 35 years old in good health. Some clones in this sample may be carry-over from other donors' samples. The sample was naive CD4+ T cells from PBMCs. The subset was: CD45RA+ positively selected. The gene calls are TRBV11-2 and TRBJ2-2; 14 nucleotides match TRBD2. The CDR3 protein is CASSPGLAGVQGTGELFF. The CDR3 DNA reads as TGTGCCAGCAGCCCGGGACTAGCGGGAGTTCAGGGCACCGGGGAGCTGTTTTTT.